This entry describes one TCR beta chain. The data were obtained in a study of blood T cell repertoires in COVID-19. For the study at large: The study drew acute and convalescent COVID-19 samples from the United States, Italy and Spain. The cDNA or gDNA used as material had been derived from T cells, B-cell-depleted T cells, or PBMCs.

Original analysis: Amplified reference gene primers provided the basis for estimating nucleated cell counts. Here immunoSEQ multiplex PCR was the method, and the copy in TCRdb shows in-frame clones only, minus some. For V, J and clone size, that table is used; D and trimming come from the DNA. In the table there are a few hundred thousand clones, just under 85% of which are singletons. There are 15 residues in the CDR3. Germline CDR1 reads KGHSY; CDR2 reads FQNENV. Trimming left V 0 bases short and J 7 bases short, with 12 bases between. This TCR derives from a woman aged 45-60 years with active or convalescent COVID-19. Sample: peripheral blood. The chain has TRBV16 and TRBJ2-2, with D unclear. Here the CDR3 DNA reads TGTGCCAGCAGCCAATCGGGCAATAGATACGGGGAGCTGTTTTTT. As protein: CASSQSGNRYGELFF.